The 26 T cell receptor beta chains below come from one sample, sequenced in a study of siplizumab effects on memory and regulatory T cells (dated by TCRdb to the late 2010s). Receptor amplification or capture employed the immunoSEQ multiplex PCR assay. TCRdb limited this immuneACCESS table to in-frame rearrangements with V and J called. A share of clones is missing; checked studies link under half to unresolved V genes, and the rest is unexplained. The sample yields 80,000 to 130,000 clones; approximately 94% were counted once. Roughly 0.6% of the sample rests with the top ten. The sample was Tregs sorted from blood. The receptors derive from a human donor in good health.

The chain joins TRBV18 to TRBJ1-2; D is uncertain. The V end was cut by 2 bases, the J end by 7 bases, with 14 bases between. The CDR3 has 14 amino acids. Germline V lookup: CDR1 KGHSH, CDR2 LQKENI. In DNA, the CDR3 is TGTGCCAGCTCACCAGGGATGCCGGTTAGTGGCTACACCTTC. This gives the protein CASSPGMPVSGYTF.

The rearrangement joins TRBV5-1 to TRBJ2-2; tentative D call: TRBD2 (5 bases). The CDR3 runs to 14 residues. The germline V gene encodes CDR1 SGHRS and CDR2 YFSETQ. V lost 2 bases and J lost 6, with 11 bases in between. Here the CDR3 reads CASSLKGEAGELFF. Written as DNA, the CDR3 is TGCGCCAGCAGCTTAAAGGGAGAGGCCGGGGAGCTGTTTTTT. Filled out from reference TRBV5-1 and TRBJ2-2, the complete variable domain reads KAGVTQTPRYLIKTRGQQVTLSCSPISGHRSVSWYQQTPGQGLQFLFEYFSETQRNKGNFPGRFSGRQFSNSRSEMNVSTLELGDSALYLCASSLKGEAGELFFGEGSRLTVL.

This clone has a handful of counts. CDR3 in DNA: TGTGCCAGCAGTACCTCTGGAAACACCATATATTTT. Its translation is CASSTSGNTIYF. V usage is TRBV6-1 and J usage is TRBJ1-3; D remains ambiguous. Germline CDR1 is MNHNS and CDR2 is SASEGT. Trimming took off 5 bases at V and 0 bases at J, with 2 bases between the two ends. The CDR3 runs to 12 residues.

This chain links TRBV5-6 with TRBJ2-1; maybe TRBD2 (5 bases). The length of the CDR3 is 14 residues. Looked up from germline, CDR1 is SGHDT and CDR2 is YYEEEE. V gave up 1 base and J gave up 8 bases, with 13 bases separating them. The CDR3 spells CASSLLSSFHEQFF. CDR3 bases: TGTGCCAGCAGCTTGCTTTCTAGCTTCCATGAGCAGTTCTTC.

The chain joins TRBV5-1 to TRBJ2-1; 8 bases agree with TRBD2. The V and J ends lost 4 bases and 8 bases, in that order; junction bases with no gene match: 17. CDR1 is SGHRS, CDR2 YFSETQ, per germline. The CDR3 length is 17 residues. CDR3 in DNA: TGCGCCAGCAGCCGTTCGACCGGGACTAGTAATTTCGATGAGCAGTTCTTC. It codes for CASSRSTGTSNFDEQFF.

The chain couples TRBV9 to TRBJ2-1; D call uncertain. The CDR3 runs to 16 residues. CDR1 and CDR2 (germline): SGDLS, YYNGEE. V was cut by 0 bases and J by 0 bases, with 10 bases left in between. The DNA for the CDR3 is TGTGCCAGCAGCGTAGGTTTGCAGAGCTCCTACAATGAGCAGTTCTTC. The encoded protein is CASSVGLQSSYNEQFF.

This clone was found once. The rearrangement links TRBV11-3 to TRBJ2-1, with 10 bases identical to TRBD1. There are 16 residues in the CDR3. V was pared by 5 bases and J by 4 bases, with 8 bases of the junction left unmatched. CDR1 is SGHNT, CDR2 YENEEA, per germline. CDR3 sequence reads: CASSGSDRGIYNEQFF. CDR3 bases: TGTGCCAGCAGCGGCTCGGACAGGGGGATTTACAATGAGCAGTTCTTC.

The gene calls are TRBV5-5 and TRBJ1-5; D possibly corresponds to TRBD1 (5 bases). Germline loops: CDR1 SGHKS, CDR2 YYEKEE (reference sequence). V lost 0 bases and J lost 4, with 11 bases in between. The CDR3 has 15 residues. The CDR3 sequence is CASSLEWGRNQPQHF. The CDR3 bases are TGTGCCAGCAGCTTGGAATGGGGCCGGAATCAGCCCCAGCATTTT.

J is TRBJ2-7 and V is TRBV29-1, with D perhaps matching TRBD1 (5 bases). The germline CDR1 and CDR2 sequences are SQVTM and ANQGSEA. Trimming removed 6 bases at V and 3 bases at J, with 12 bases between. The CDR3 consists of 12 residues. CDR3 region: CSVSGQGYEQYF. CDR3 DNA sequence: TGCAGCGTCAGTGGGCAGGGCTACGAGCAGTACTTC.

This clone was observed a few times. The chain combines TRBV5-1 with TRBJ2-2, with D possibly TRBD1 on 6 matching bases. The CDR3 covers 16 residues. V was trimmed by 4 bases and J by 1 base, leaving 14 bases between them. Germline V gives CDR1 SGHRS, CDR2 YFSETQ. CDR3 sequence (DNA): TGCGCCAGCAGCCTAGGACAGAAAATGAACACCGGGGAGCTGTTTTTT. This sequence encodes CASSLGQKMNTGELFF.

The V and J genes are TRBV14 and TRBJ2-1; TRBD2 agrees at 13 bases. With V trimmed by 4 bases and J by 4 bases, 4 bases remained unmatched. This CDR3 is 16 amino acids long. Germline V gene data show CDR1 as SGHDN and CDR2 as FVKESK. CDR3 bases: TGTGCCAGCAGCCCATTGGGACTAGCGGGGTACAATGAGCAGTTCTTC. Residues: CASSPLGLAGYNEQFF.

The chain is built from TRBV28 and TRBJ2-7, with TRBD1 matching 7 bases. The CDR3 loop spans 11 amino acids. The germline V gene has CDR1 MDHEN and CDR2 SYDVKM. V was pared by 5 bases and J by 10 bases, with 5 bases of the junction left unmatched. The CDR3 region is CASSLNRGQYF. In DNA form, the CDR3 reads TGTGCCAGCAGTCTAAACAGGGGCCAGTACTTC.

Here the CDR3 DNA reads TGTGCCAGCAGGGGGGACCGAGGGGGCGGGGAGCTGTTTTTT. Translating it yields CASRGDRGGGELFF. The chain couples TRBV6-1 to TRBJ2-2; tentative D call: TRBD1 (6 bases). Germline V lookup: CDR1 MNHNS, CDR2 SASEGT. CDR3 length: 14 residues. V was trimmed by 6 bases and J by 7 bases, leaving 15 bases between them.

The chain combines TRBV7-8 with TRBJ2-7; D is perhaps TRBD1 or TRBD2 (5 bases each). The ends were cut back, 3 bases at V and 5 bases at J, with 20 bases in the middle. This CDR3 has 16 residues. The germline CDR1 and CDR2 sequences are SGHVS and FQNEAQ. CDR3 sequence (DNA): TGTGCCAGCAGCTTCCGCGCGTGGGGGTTGACGGACGAGCAGTACTTC. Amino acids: CASSFRAWGLTDEQYF.

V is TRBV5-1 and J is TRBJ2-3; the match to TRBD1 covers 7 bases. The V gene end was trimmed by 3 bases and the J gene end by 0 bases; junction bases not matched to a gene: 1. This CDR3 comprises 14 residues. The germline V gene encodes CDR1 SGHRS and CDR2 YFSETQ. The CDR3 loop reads CASSSGQSTDTQYF. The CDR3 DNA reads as TGCGCCAGCAGCTCGGGACAGAGCACAGATACGCAGTATTTT.

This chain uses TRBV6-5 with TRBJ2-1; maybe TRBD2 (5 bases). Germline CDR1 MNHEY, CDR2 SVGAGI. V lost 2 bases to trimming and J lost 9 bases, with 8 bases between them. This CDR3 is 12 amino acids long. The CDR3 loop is CASSYRAGEQFF. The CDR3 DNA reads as TGTGCCAGCAGTTACAGGGCGGGTGAGCAGTTCTTC.

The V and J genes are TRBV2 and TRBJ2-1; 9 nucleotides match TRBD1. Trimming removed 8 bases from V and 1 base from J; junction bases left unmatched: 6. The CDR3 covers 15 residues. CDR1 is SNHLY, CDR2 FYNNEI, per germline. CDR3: CASGQGRISYNEQFF. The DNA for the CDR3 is TGTGCCAGCGGACAGGGGAGGATTTCCTACAATGAGCAGTTCTTC.

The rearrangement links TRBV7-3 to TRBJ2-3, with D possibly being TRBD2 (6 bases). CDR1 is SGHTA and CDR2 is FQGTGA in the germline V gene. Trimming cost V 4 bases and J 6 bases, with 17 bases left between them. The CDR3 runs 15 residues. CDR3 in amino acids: CASSWEASGSDTQYF. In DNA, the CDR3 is TGTGCCAGCAGCTGGGAGGCCTCAGGCTCCGATACGCAGTATTTT.

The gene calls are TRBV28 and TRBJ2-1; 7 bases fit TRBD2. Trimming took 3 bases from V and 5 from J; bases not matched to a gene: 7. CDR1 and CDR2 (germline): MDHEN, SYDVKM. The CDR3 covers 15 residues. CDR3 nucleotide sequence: TGTGCCAGCAGTTTCCTTAGCGGGCCCCACAATGAGCAGTTCTTC. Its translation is CASSFLSGPHNEQFF.

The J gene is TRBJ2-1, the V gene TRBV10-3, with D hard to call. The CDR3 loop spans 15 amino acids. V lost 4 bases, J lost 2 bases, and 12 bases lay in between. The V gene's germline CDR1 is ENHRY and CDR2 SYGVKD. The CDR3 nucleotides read TGTGCCATCAGTGTTGGAGCAACGCCCTACAATGAGCAGTTCTTC. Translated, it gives CAISVGATPYNEQFF.

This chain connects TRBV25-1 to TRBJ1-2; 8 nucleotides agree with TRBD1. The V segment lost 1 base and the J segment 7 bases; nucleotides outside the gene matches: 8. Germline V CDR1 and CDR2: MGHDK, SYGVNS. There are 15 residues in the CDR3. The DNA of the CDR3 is TGTGCCAGCAGTGAATGGGGGACAGGACGGTTTGGCTACACCTTC. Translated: CASSEWGTGRFGYTF.

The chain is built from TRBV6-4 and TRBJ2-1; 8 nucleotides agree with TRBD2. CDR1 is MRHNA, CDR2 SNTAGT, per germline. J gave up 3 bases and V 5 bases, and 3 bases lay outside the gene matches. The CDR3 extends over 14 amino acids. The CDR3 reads CASSPSGGYNEQFF. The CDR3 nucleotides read TGTGCCAGCAGTCCCAGCGGGGGCTACAATGAGCAGTTCTTC.

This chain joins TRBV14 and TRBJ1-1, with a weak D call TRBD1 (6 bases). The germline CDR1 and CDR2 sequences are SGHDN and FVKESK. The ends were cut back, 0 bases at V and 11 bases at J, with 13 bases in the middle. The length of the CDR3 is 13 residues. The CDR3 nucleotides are TGTGCCAGCAGCCAAGATCTGTCAGGGGATGCTTTCTTT. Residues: CASSQDLSGDAFF.

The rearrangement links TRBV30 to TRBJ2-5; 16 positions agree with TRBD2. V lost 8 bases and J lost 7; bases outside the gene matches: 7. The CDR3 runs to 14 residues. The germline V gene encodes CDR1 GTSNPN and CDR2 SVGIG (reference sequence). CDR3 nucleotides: TGTGCCGGGGGACTAGCGGGAGGGGTCGGGACCCAGTACTTC. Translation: CAGGLAGGVGTQYF.

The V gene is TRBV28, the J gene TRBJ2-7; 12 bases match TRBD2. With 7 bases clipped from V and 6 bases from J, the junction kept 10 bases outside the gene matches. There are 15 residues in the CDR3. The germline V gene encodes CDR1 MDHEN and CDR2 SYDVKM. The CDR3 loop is CASMGASGRAREQYF. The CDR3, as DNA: TGTGCCAGCATGGGAGCTAGCGGGAGGGCACGCGAGCAGTACTTC.

The CDR3 bases are TGTGCCAGCAGCCGACAGGGGTTGGTAGAGACCCAGTACTTC. This encodes CASSRQGLVETQYF. The V call is TRBV11-2, the J call TRBJ2-5; 8 bases map to TRBD1. Germline V gives CDR1 SGHAT, CDR2 FQNNGV. This CDR3 spans 14 amino acids. Trimming removed 5 bases from V and 4 bases from J; junction bases left unmatched: 6.